Shown below are 28 T cell receptor beta chains from a single sample sequenced in a study of early T cells in non-severe SARS-CoV-2 infection. TCRdb redid the calling of the 5' RACE reads with MiXCR, one entry per CDR3 protein. The data hold 48,000 or so distinct CDR3 sequences, with 6% to 8% observed a single time. This specimen consisted of whole blood, obtained at baseline. These receptors came from an adult who was a healthcare worker with PCR-confirmed SARS-CoV-2 infection or an uninfected control (not recorded which).

This clonotype was recorded a few times. The chain combines TRBV28 with TRBJ2-7; the match to TRBD2 covers 10 bases. Germline-derived CDR1 and CDR2 are MDHEN and SYDVKM. There are 15 residues in the CDR3. V shed 10 bases, J shed 2 bases, and the junction held 11 bases outside the gene matches. CDR3 sequence: CATHGASGSPYEQYF. The CDR3 DNA is TGTGCCACCCACGGGGCTAGCGGGAGTCCCTACGAGCAGTACTTC.

This clonotype showed up just a few times. The V gene is TRBV11-1, the J gene TRBJ2-1, with D tentatively TRBD2 (6 bases). The germline V gene has CDR1 SGHAT and CDR2 FQDESV (reference sequence). CDR3 size: 17 residues. Trimming took off 5 bases at V and 0 bases at J, with 17 bases between the two ends. This chain's CDR3 is CASSPRGVAASYNEQFF. The CDR3 DNA sequence: TGTGCCAGCAGCCCCCGTGGGGTAGCGGCCTCCTACAATGAGCAGTTCTTC.

The chain employs TRBV29-1 and TRBJ1-2, with a weak D call TRBD1 (5 bases). CDR1 and CDR2 from the germline V gene are SQVTM and ANQGSEA. The CDR3 length is 11 residues. V was trimmed by 4 bases and J by 3 bases, leaving 6 bases between them. CDR3 DNA sequence: TGCAGCGTTGGAGGGGACTATGGCTACACCTTC. Translating it yields CSVGGDYGYTF.

In this sample, this clonotype turned up a few times. The chain joins TRBV5-1 to TRBJ2-7; a weak D match, TRBD2 (5 bases). The CDR3 is made up of 15 amino acids. Germline CDR1 SGHRS, CDR2 YFSETQ. Trimming took off 0 bases at V and 5 bases at J, with 15 bases between the two ends. The CDR3 DNA follows: TGCGCCAGCAGCTTGGCCCCCGCTGGACTTAACGAGCAGTACTTC. It translates to CASSLAPAGLNEQYF.

This clonotype came up many times. J is TRBJ1-4 and V is TRBV5-1; D is unclear. CDR3 size: 12 residues. Germline-derived CDR1 and CDR2 are SGHRS and YFSETQ. V dropped 0 bases and J dropped 8 bases, with 5 bases sitting between them. CDR3 bases: TGCGCCAGCAGCTTGGGCCGCGAAAAACTGTTTTTT. This sequence encodes CASSLGREKLFF. The variable domain in full, with the rest retrieved from reference TRBV5-1 and TRBJ1-4, is KAGVTQTPRYLIKTRGQQVTLSCSPISGHRSVSWYQQTPGQGLQFLFEYFSETQRNKGNFPGRFSGRQFSNSRSEMNVSTLELGDSALYLCASSLGREKLFFGSGTQLSVL.

This clonotype was observed at least ten times. Here the CDR3 DNA reads TGTGCCAGCAGCCAAGAGGGGAAGGGCCCCACAGATACGCAGTATTTT. Its translation: CASSQEGKGPTDTQYF. V usage is TRBV14 and J usage is TRBJ2-3; D gene ambiguous. The CDR3 has 16 amino acids. Trimming left V 0 bases short and J 2 bases short, with 12 bases between. Germline CDR1 SGHDN, CDR2 FVKESK.

This clonotype appeared a few times. The chain uses TRBV7-9 and TRBJ2-3; possible D gene TRBD1, 5 bases. The V end lost 1 base, the J end lost 3 bases, and 20 bases lay between the germline ends. The length of the CDR3 is 18 residues. Germline V gives CDR1 SEHNR, CDR2 FQNEAQ (reference sequence). The CDR3 bases are TGTGCCAGCAGCTTAGTCCTCCTCCGCAGGGTAGGGACAGATACGCAGTATTTT. Its protein is CASSLVLLRRVGTDTQYF.

There are many counts of this clonotype. The chain recombines TRBV10-3 with TRBJ2-2; 8 positions agree with TRBD1. V lost 6 bases, J lost 7 bases, and 4 bases stayed unmatched. The CDR3 consists of 13 residues. Germline assignment: CDR1 ENHRY and CDR2 SYGVKD. The chain's CDR3 is CAIRDRAVGELFF. CDR3 sequence (DNA): TGTGCCATCAGGGACAGGGCTGTCGGGGAGCTGTTTTTT.

This clonotype has a count of ten or more. The V and J genes are TRBV18 and TRBJ1-2; the D gene is possibly TRBD1 (5 bases). Trimming removed 0 bases at V and 7 bases at J, with 12 bases between. Germline-derived CDR1 and CDR2 are KGHSH and LQKENI. The CDR3 loop spans 14 amino acids. The CDR3 here is CASSPPAGISGYTF. In DNA, the CDR3 is TGTGCCAGCTCACCACCGGCAGGGATTTCTGGCTACACCTTC.

This clonotype was detected only a few times. The chain recombines TRBV20-1 with TRBJ2-3; D unresolved. The CDR3 loop spans 11 amino acids. V was clipped by 5 bases and J by 1 base, with 4 bases between them. CDR1 DFQATT and CDR2 SNEGSKA come from the germline V gene (reference sequence). CDR3 nucleotide sequence: TGCAGTGCTCGGGGCACAGATACGCAGTATTTT. As protein: CSARGTDTQYF.

The CDR3 DNA reads TGTGCCAGCAGTACCCATGAGCAGTTCTTC. Translated, it gives CASSTHEQFF. The chain employs TRBV7-9 and TRBJ2-1; D is ambiguous. CDR1 and CDR2 (germline): SEHNR, FQNEAQ (reference sequence). The CDR3 totals 10 residues. Trimming took 6 bases from V and 8 from J, leaving 5 bases between them.

This clonotype was found a few times. The rearrangement joins TRBV27 to TRBJ1-2; D gene unclear. V was shortened by 6 bases and J by 5 bases, with 16 bases between the two germline ends. The V gene's germline CDR1 is MNHEY and CDR2 SMNVEV (reference sequence). The CDR3 consists of 14 residues. CDR3: CASSPDDGLYGYTF. CDR3 nucleotide sequence: TGTGCCAGCAGCCCGGATGACGGGCTATATGGCTACACCTTC.

This clonotype was seen many times. The V gene is TRBV9, the J gene TRBJ2-7; D may be TRBD1 or TRBD2 (5 bases each). The CDR3 covers 15 residues. V was clipped by 0 bases and J by 0 bases, with 10 bases between them. Germline lookup yields CDR1 SGDLS and CDR2 YYNGEE. The CDR3 sequence: CASSVGPGLSYEQYF. As DNA, the CDR3 is TGTGCCAGCAGCGTAGGCCCGGGGCTCTCCTACGAGCAGTACTTC.

This clonotype was seen at least ten times. This chain links TRBV6-6 with TRBJ2-7, with D maybe TRBD1 (6 bases). Germline values: CDR1 MNHNY, CDR2 SVGAGI (reference sequence). The CDR3 length is 14 residues. Trimming removed 2 bases at V and 3 bases at J, with 11 bases between. CDR3 region: CASSYLQGGYEQYF. DNA for the CDR3: TGTGCCAGCAGTTACCTACAGGGCGGCTACGAGCAGTACTTC.

This clonotype was seen at least ten times. The rearrangement uses TRBV11-2 and TRBJ2-7; D is perhaps TRBD1 (7 bases). Germline CDR1 is SGHAT and CDR2 is FQNNGV. Trimming removed 5 bases at V and 9 bases at J, with 26 bases between. This CDR3 spans 16 amino acids. The CDR3 loop is CASSQIGQVGGPWQYF. The CDR3 DNA is TGTGCCAGCAGCCAAATAGGACAGGTGGGGGGACCGTGGCAGTACTTC. The complete variable domain, with remaining parts taken from reference TRBV11-2 and TRBJ2-7, reads EAGVAQSPRYKIIEKRQSVAFWCNPISGHATLYWYQQILGQGPKLLIQFQNNGVVDDSQLPKDRFSAERLKGVDSTLKIQPAKLEDSAVYLCASSQIGQVGGPWQYFGPGTRLTVT.

The V call is TRBV6-6, the J call TRBJ1-2; D remains ambiguous. Germline V CDR1 and CDR2: MNHNY, SVGAGI (reference sequence). The CDR3 sequence is 15 residues long. The V end was cut by 0 bases, the J end by 5 bases, with 13 bases between. Here the CDR3 reads CASSYSLGSTYGYTF. Here the CDR3 DNA reads TGTGCCAGCAGTTACTCGCTGGGGTCAACTTATGGCTACACCTTC.

This clonotype was found a few times. The chain combines TRBV20-1 with TRBJ2-1, with D possibly called TRBD1 or TRBD2 (5 bases each). The V end was cut by 6 bases, the J end by 4 bases, with 13 bases between. This CDR3 comprises 13 residues. From germline, CDR1 is DFQATT and CDR2 SNEGSKA (reference sequence). The CDR3 region has the DNA TGCAGTGCATACAGAGGGGTTTACAATGAGCAGTTCTTC. This codes for CSAYRGVYNEQFF.

Many counts were recorded for this clonotype. The chain combines TRBV6-6 with TRBJ2-7, with D perhaps TRBD1 (5 bases). Germline V gene data show CDR1 as MNHNY and CDR2 as SVGAGI (reference sequence). This CDR3 has 15 amino acids. V gave up 2 bases and J gave up 0 bases, with 11 bases separating them. CDR3 DNA: TGTGCCAGCAGTTACGGGGTGGGGCTCTCCTACGAGCAGTACTTC. Its protein product is CASSYGVGLSYEQYF.

This clonotype was counted between two and nine times. This chain uses TRBV18 with TRBJ2-1; the match to TRBD2 covers 7 bases. J lost 9 bases, V lost 2 bases, and 10 bases had no gene match. From germline, CDR1 is KGHSH and CDR2 LQKENI. The CDR3 has 15 amino acids. CDR3 bases: TGTGCCAGCTCACCAGGAGGGAGGGTAGGTGGTGAGCAGTTCTTC. Translating it yields CASSPGGRVGGEQFF.

The J gene is TRBJ2-1, the V gene TRBV7-2; TRBD2 matches 12 bases. The CDR3 contains 14 residues. V lost 5 bases, J lost 9 bases, and 5 bases stayed unmatched. The V gene's germline CDR1 is SGHTA and CDR2 FQGNSA. CDR3 coding DNA: TGTGCCAGCAGCCGACTAGCGGGAGTCACTGAGCAGTTCTTC. Residues: CASSRLAGVTEQFF.

This clonotype has at least ten counts. The chain combines TRBV10-3 with TRBJ2-1, with 10 bases fitting TRBD2. Germline CDR1 ENHRY, CDR2 SYGVKD. CDR3 length: 19 amino acids. Unmatched junction bases numbered 14, after V lost 4 bases and J lost 2 bases. This CDR3 reads CAISGRRELAGSTYNEQFF. For the CDR3, the DNA is TGTGCCATCAGTGGTAGGAGGGAACTAGCGGGATCAACCTACAATGAGCAGTTCTTC.

This clonotype was seen many times. The chain is built from TRBV10-2 and TRBJ2-2; no firm D call. Trimming shortened V by 3 bases and J by 4 bases, and 18 bases separated the two germline ends. Germline-derived CDR1 and CDR2 are WSHSY and SAAADI. CDR3 size: 17 residues. This chain's CDR3 is CASSEWTPRTGTGELFF. Here the CDR3 DNA reads TGCGCCAGCAGTGAATGGACCCCCCGAACGGGCACCGGGGAGCTGTTTTTT.

This clonotype appeared many times. DNA for the CDR3: TGTGCCAGCAGTTTAACCGACAGGGAGGGTCAGCCCCAGCATTTT. Protein sequence: CASSLTDREGQPQHF. This chain connects TRBV12-3 or TRBV12-4 to TRBJ1-5; 7 bases line up with TRBD1. The CDR3 runs 15 residues. Trimming took 2 bases from V and 6 from J; bases not matched to a gene: 7.

This clonotype was seen repeatedly, ten times or more. This chain connects TRBV7-2 to TRBJ1-2, with D tentatively TRBD1 (5 bases). Trimming took 4 bases from V and 4 from J, leaving 16 bases between them. Per the germline V gene, CDR1 is SGHTA and CDR2 is FQGNSA. The CDR3 loop spans 15 amino acids. CDR3 amino acids: CASSSRLGPSYGYTF. CDR3 DNA sequence: TGTGCCAGCAGCTCGAGACTGGGGCCAAGCTATGGCTACACCTTC.

This clonotype occurred many times. The chain links TRBV21-1 to TRBJ2-5; the D call of TRBD1 is as the table states it, not checked on the DNA. TRBV21-1 is a pseudogene locus. The CDR3 spans 15 residues. The CDR3: CASSKVRGPIETQYF. CDR3 nucleotides: TGTGCCAGCAGCAAAGTGCGGGGGCCCATAGAGACCCAGTACTTC.

The table lists this clonotype with many counts. The genes are TRBV11-1 and TRBJ2-5; no firm D call. Trimming left V 5 bases short and J 1 base short, with 11 bases between. The germline gives CDR1 SGHAT, CDR2 FQDESV (reference sequence). The CDR3 covers 14 residues. CDR3 protein: CASSGDTSQETQYF. CDR3 DNA sequence: TGTGCCAGCAGCGGTGACACGTCCCAAGAGACCCAGTACTTC.

This chain links TRBV28 with TRBJ2-7; TRBD2 is a possible D gene (6 bases). The CDR3 runs 14 residues. V was cut by 3 bases and J by 3 bases, with 12 bases left in between. The germline V gene encodes CDR1 MDHEN and CDR2 SYDVKM. CDR3 nucleotide sequence: TGTGCCAGCAGTTTGGTGTGGAGGGGCTACGAGCAGTACTTC. This translates into CASSLVWRGYEQYF.

This clonotype showed up just a few times. The chain couples TRBV9 to TRBJ2-2; perhaps TRBD2 as D (6 bases). Germline V gene lookup returns CDR1 SGDLS and CDR2 YYNGEE. Deletions cut 1 base from V and 6 bases from J, with 19 bases between. The CDR3 contains 17 residues. This CDR3 is CASSVTDGRVRAGELFF. The CDR3 DNA sequence: TGTGCCAGCAGCGTAACTGACGGGAGAGTCAGGGCCGGGGAGCTGTTTTTT.